These 14 T cell receptor beta chains originate from one sample sequenced in a study of T cells in Graves' hyperthyroidism and ophthalmopathy. The CDR3 regions of TCR beta were amplified from RNA transcripts. A set of HTBI primers served as the primers for a first-round RT-PCR of the TCR CDR3. MiXCR, run by TCRdb on the multiplex PCR reads, gives a single entry per CDR3 protein. Seen here are fewer than 900,000 distinct CDR3 sequences, around 19% observed once, and the top ten hold around 17%. Sequencing used blood. These receptors all stem from a woman in her forties or fifties with Graves' hyperthyroidism that later progressed to Graves' ophthalmopathy.

The genes are TRBV7-2 and TRBJ1-3; 7 positions agree with TRBD1. Germline lookup yields CDR1 SGHTA and CDR2 FQGNSA. V lost 5 bases and J lost 4; bases outside the gene matches: 5. The CDR3 loop spans 14 amino acids. The CDR3 loop reads CASSPSTGGNTIYF. In DNA form, the CDR3 reads TGTGCCAGCAGCCCCTCGACAGGGGGAAACACCATATATTTT.

Ten or more counts support this clonotype. The gene calls are TRBV9 and TRBJ1-1; D is unresolved. The CDR3 has 16 amino acids. The V and J ends lost 4 bases and 0 bases respectively, with 16 bases between them. Germline CDR1 SGDLS, CDR2 YYNGEE. CDR3 region: CASSPTGRTMNTEAFF. CDR3 sequence (DNA): TGTGCCAGCAGCCCCACCGGGAGGACTATGAACACTGAAGCTTTCTTT.

The chain joins TRBV5-6 to TRBJ2-7; D unclear. Germline V gene lookup returns CDR1 SGHDT and CDR2 YYEEEE. CDR3 length: 15 amino acids. V shed 4 bases and J shed 1 base, with 15 bases lying between them. The CDR3 nucleotides read TGTGCCAGCAGCCTAGGGATTCTCCTTTCCTACGAGCAGTACTTC. It yields the protein CASSLGILLSYEQYF. Supplemented by reference TRBV5-6 and TRBJ2-7, the full variable domain reads DAGVTQSPTHLIKTRGQQVTLRCSPKSGHDTVSWYQQALGQGPQFIFQYYEEEERQRGNFPDRFSGHQFPNYSSELNVNALLLGDSALYLCASSLGILLSYEQYFGPGTRLTVT.

The rearrangement links TRBV7-9 to TRBJ1-5, with 10 bases that match TRBD1. Unmatched junction bases numbered 9, after V lost 1 base and J lost 6 bases. CDR1 is SEHNR and CDR2 is FQNEAQ in the germline V gene (reference sequence). This CDR3 spans 17 amino acids. The CDR3 DNA follows: TGTGCCAGCAGCTTAGGGGGGACAGGGGTCTCGGGTCAGCCCCAGCATTTT. Residues: CASSLGGTGVSGQPQHF.

In this sample, this clonotype turned up a few times. The chain uses TRBV6-1 and TRBJ1-3; TRBD1 agrees at 7 bases. The germline V gene has CDR1 MNHNS and CDR2 SASEGT. Germline trimming cut 5 bases from V and 4 bases from J; bases unmatched to any gene: 14. The CDR3 covers 17 residues. The CDR3 sequence: CASSSDRASSIGNTIYF. CDR3 nucleotide sequence: TGTGCCAGCAGTTCTGACAGGGCCTCGTCCATCGGAAACACCATATATTTT.

This CDR3 reads CASSQFRGGSSYEQYF. DNA for the CDR3: TGTGCCAGCAGCCAATTCCGGGGGGGTTCCTCCTACGAGCAGTACTTC. The chain carries TRBV16 and TRBJ2-7; 8 positions match TRBD2. This CDR3 is built from 16 residues. Germline loops: CDR1 KGHSY, CDR2 FQNENV. V shed 1 base and J 0 bases; nucleotides not matched to a gene: 5.

This clonotype was seen ten or more times. V and J are TRBV2 and TRBJ1-5; D not certain. The length of the CDR3 is 14 residues. The V and J ends lost 6 bases and 4 bases respectively, with 13 bases between them. Looked up from germline, CDR1 is SNHLY and CDR2 is FYNNEI. The CDR3 DNA reads as TGTGCCAGCAGGGAAAGCATTGAGAATCAGCCCCAGCATTTT. This encodes CASRESIENQPQHF. Drawing the rest from reference TRBV2 and TRBJ1-5, the complete variable domain is EPEVTQTPSHQVTQMGQEVILRCVPISNHLYFYWYRQILGQKVEFLVSFYNNEISEKSEIFDDQFSVERPDGSNFTLKIRSTKLEDSAMYFCASRESIENQPQHFGDGTRLSIL.

This clonotype was picked up many times. The chain recombines TRBV20-1 with TRBJ2-2, with TRBD2 as a possible D gene (5 bases). Germline CDR1 and CDR2: DFQATT and SNEGSKA (reference sequence). V was shortened by 6 bases and J by 5 bases, with 13 bases between the two germline ends. There are 13 residues in the CDR3. The CDR3 spells CSAGYRGTGELFF. Written as DNA, the CDR3 is TGCAGTGCGGGGTACCGGGGAACCGGGGAGCTGTTTTTT.

In this sample, this clonotype turned up a few times. This chain links TRBV14 with TRBJ1-1; TRBD1 matches at 8 bases. The CDR3 has 15 residues. Germline values: CDR1 SGHDN, CDR2 FVKESK. J was trimmed by 6 bases and V by 2 bases; bases with no gene match: 8. The CDR3: CASSQLGTGASEAFF. CDR3 sequence (DNA): TGTGCCAGCAGCCAACTCGGGACAGGTGCGTCTGAAGCTTTCTTT.

To note about this clonotype: Since a much larger clone is just one base distant, this may be a read error. This rearrangement joins TRBV12-3 or TRBV12-4 to TRBJ2-7; 11 nucleotides line up with TRBD2. V dropped 5 bases and J dropped 2; count of bases not matched to a gene: 2. The CDR3 runs 14 residues. As DNA, the CDR3 is TGTGCCAGCAGTAGGACTAGCGGGCCCTACGAGCAGTACTTC. Protein product: CASSRTSGPYEQYF.

The table lists this clonotype with many counts. The genes are TRBV6-2 or TRBV6-3 and TRBJ1-6, with D possibly TRBD1 on 5 matching bases. CDR3 length: 15 residues. Trimming cost V 6 bases and J 5 bases, with 14 bases left between them. CDR1 MNHEY and CDR2 SVGEGT come from the germline V gene. CDR3 loop: CASSYLGRNNSPLHF. The CDR3 bases are TGTGCCAGCAGCTATCTGGGACGGAATAATTCACCCCTCCACTTT.

This chain links TRBV6-2 or TRBV6-3 with TRBJ2-5; possibly TRBD2 for D (5 bases). V lost 5 bases to trimming and J lost 4 bases, with 14 bases between them. This CDR3 region has 14 residues. Germline V CDR1 and CDR2: MNHEY, SVGEGT. CDR3 coding DNA: TGTGCCAGCAGTCCACAATTAGCGTTAGAGACCCAGTACTTC. Its protein product is CASSPQLALETQYF.

J is TRBJ2-3 and V is TRBV20-1; D call uncertain. Trimming removed 3 bases at V and 8 bases at J, with 15 bases between. The CDR3 is 13 amino acids. CDR1 is DFQATT and CDR2 is SNEGSKA in the germline V gene (reference sequence). CDR3 residues: CSASVQYLGTQYF. CDR3 sequence (DNA): TGCAGTGCTAGTGTACAGTATCTCGGTACGCAGTATTTT.

The sample holds many counts of this clonotype. This sequence joins TRBV3-1 and TRBJ1-1; D ambiguous. CDR3 length: 15 amino acids. The V gene lost 4 bases and the J gene lost 6 bases, with 18 bases spanning the gap. Germline values: CDR1 LGHDT, CDR2 YNNKEL (reference sequence). The CDR3 region has the DNA TGTGCCAGCAGCCCTCCCTTGGGCCCCGGGCCTGAAGCTTTCTTT. This codes for CASSPPLGPGPEAFF. The entire variable domain, with the rest obtained from reference TRBV3-1 and TRBJ1-1, is as follows: DTAVSQTPKYLVTQMGNDKSIKCEQNLGHDTMYWYKQDSKKFLKIMFSYNNKELIINETVPNRFSPKSPDKAHLNLHINSLELGDSAVYFCASSPPLGPGPEAFFGQGTRLTVV.